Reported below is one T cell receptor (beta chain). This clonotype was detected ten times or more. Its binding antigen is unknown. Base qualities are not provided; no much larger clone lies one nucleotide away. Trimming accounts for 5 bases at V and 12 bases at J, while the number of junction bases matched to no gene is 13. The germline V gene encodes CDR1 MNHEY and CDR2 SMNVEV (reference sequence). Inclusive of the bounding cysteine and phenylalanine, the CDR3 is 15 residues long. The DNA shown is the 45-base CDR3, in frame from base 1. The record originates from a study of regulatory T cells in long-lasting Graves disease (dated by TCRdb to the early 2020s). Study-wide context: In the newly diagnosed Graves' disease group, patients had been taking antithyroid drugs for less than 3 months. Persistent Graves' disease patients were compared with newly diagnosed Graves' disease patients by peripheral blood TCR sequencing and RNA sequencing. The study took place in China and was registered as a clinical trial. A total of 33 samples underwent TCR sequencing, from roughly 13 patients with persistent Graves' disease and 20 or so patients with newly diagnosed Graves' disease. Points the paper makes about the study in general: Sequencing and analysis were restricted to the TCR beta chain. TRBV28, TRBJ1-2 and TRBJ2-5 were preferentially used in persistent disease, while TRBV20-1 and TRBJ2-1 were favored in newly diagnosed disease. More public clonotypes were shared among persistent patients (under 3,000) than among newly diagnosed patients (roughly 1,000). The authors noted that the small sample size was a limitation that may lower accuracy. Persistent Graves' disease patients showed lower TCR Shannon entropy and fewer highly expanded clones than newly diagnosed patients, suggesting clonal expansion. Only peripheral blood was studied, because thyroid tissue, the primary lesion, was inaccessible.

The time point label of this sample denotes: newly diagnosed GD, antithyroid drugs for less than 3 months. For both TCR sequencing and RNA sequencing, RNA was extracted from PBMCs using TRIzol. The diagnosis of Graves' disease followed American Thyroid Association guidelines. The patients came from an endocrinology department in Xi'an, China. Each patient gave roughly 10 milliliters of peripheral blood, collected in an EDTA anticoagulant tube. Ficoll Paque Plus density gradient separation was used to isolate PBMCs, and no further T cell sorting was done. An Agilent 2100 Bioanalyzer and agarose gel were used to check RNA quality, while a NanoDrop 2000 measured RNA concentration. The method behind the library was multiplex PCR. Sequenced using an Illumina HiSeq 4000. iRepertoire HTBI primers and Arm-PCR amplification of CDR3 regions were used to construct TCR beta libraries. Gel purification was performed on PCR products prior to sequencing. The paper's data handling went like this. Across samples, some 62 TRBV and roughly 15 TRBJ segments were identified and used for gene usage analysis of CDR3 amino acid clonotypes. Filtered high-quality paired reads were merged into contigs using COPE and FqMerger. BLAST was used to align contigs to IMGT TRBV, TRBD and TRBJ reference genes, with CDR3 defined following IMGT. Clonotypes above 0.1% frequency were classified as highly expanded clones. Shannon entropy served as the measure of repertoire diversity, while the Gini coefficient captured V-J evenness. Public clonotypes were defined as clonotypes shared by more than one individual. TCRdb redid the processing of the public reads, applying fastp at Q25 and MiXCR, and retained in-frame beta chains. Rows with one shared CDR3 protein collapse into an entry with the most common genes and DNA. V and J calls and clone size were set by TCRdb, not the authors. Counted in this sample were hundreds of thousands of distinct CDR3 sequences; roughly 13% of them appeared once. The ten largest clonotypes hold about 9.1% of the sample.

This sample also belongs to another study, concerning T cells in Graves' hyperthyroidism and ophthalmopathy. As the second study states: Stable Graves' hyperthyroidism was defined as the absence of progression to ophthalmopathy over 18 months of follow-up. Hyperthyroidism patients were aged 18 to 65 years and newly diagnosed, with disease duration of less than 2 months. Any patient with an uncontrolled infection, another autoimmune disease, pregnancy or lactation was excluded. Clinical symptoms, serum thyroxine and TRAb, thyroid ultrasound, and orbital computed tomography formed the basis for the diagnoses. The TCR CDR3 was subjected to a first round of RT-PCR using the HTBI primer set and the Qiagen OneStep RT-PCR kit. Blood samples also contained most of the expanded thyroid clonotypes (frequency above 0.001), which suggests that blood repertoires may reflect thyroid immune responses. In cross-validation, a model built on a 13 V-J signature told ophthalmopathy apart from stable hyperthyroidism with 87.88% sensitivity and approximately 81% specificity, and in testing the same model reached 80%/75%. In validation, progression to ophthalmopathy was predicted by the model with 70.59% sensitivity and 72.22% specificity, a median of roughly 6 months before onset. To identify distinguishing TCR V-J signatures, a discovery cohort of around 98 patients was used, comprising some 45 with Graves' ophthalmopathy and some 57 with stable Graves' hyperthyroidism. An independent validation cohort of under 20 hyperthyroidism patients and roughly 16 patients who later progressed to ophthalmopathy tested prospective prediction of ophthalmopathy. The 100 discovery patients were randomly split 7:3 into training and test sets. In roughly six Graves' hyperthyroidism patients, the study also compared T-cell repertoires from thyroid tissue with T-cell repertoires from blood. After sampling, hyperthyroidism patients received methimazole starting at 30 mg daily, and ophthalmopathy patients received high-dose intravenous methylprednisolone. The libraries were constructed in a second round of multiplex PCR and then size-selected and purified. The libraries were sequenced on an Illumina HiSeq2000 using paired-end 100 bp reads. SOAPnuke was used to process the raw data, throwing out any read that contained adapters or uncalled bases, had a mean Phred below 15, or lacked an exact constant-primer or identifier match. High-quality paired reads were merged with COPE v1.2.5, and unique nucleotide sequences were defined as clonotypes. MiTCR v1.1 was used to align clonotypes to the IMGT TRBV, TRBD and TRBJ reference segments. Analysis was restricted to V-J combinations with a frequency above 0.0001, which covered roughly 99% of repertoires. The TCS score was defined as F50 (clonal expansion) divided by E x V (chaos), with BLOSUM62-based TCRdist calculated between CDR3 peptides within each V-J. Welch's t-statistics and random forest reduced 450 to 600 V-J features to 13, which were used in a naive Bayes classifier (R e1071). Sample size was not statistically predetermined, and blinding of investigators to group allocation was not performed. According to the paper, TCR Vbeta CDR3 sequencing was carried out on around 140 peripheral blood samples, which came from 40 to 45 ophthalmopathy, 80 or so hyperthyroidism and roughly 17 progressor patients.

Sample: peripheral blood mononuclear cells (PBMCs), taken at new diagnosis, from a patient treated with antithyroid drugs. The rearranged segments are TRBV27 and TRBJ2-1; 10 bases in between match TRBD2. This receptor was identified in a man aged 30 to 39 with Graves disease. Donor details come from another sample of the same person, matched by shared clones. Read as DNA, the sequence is TGTGCCAGCAGTCCCCCCGGAGCGGGAGGGAGCCGGCAGTTCTTC. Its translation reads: CASSPPGAGGSRQFF.